This TCR beta chain was sequenced in a study of shared clonotypes between healthy human individuals. Subsets obtained from CD4+ cells comprised CD45RA+ naive and CD45RA-negative memory cells. The data were produced by immunoSEQ multiplex PCR, yet TCRdb's version contains in-frame clones alone and is incomplete. This table holds about 1.5 million clones, roughly 96% found once. V lost 2 bases to trimming and J lost 0 bases, with 17 bases between them. Germline CDR1 SGHVS, CDR2 FNYEAQ. CDR3 length: 18 amino acids. The sequencing sample was made of naive CD4+ T cells sorted from blood. Stated subset: CD45RA+ positively selected. The chain joins TRBV7-6 to TRBJ1-3, with D possibly matching TRBD1 (5 bases). The receptor was derived from a young man in good health. The CDR3 DNA reads TGTGCCAGCAGCTTAATAGTCCCGGGACGGACCTCTGGAAACACCATATATTTT. Amino acids: CASSLIVPGRTSGNTIYF.